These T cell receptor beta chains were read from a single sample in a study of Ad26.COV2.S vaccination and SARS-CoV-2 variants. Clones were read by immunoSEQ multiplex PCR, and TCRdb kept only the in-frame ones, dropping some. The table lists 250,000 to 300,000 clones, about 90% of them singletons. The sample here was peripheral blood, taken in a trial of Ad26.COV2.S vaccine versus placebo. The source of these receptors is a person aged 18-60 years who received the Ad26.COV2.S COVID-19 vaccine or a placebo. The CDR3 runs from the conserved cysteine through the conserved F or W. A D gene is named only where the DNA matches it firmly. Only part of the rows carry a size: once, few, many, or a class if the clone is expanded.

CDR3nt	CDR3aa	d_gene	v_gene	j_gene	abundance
TGTGCCAGCAGCTCAACAGGGGGCTCTTTAGACACCGGGGAGCTGTTTTTT	CASSSTGGSLDTGELFF	TRBD1	TRBV5-5	TRBJ2-2	.
TGTGCCTGGAGTGTTACGGACTATGGCTACACCTTC	CAWSVTDYGYTF	.	TRBV30	TRBJ1-2	.
TGTGCCAGCAGCTTGGCGTCGGCGAACACTGAAGCTTTCTTT	CASSLASANTEAFF	.	TRBV5-5	TRBJ1-1	once
TGTGCCAGCAGCTCCCAAATCACAGATACGCAGTATTTT	CASSSQITDTQYF	.	TRBV7-2	TRBJ2-3	.
TGTGCCAGCAGCCCACAGGGATTCACAGATACGCAGTATTTT	CASSPQGFTDTQYF	.	TRBV6-5	TRBJ2-3	.
TGTGCCAGCAGTCCCCGGGGGGGTGGTGAAAAACTGTTTTTT	CASSPRGGGEKLFF	.	TRBV27	TRBJ1-4	.
TGTGCCAGCAGCGAGAACACCGGGGAGCTGTTTTTT	CASSENTGELFF	.	TRBV7-6	TRBJ2-2	.
TGTGCCAGCAGCTCCCTCGCCGGAGAGAACACTGAAGCTTTCTTT	CASSSLAGENTEAFF	.	TRBV11-2	TRBJ1-1	.
TGTGCCAGCAGCCCCGGATCCCACAATGAGCAGTTCTTC	CASSPGSHNEQFF	.	TRBV14	TRBJ2-1	many
TGTGCCAGCAGTCCGCGACAGGGTCAAGAGACCCAGTACTTC	CASSPRQGQETQYF	TRBD1	TRBV6-5	TRBJ2-5	.
TGTGCCAGCAGCCAAGTTTCCGGAAAACTGTTTTTT	CASSQVSGKLFF	.	TRBV3-1/TRBV3-2	TRBJ1-4	.
TGCAGTGCTGGGATTGATGGCTACACCTTC	CSAGIDGYTF	.	TRBV20-1	TRBJ1-2	once
TGTGCCAGCAGTCTCCGGGACACCGCGGATGAGCAGTTCTTC	CASSLRDTADEQFF	.	TRBV6-5	TRBJ2-1	.
TGTGCCAGCAGTGACCTCGGGGGGAGCGGGAGGGCCGCAGATACGCAGTATTTT	CASSDLGGSGRAADTQYF	TRBD2	TRBV25-1	TRBJ2-3	.
TGTGCCAGCAGCGTAGGTGGGAACCCGGGGACCCATGGCTACACCTTC	CASSVGGNPGTHGYTF	.	TRBV9	TRBJ1-2	once
TGTGCCAGCAGTTACTTGGGGAACACTGAAGCTTTCTTT	CASSYLGNTEAFF	.	TRBV6-5	TRBJ1-1	.
TGTGCCAGTACCGAGGACGGTTTGCTGGGATCCTATAATTCACCCCTCCACTTT	CASTEDGLLGSYNSPLHF	.	TRBV19	TRBJ1-6	.
TGTGCCAGCAGCGCCGGGACTAGCGGAGAGACCCAGTACTTC	CASSAGTSGETQYF	TRBD2	TRBV9	TRBJ2-5	once
TGTGCCAGCAGCTTAGGGGGTTTAGCCTCGGATACGCAGTATTTT	CASSLGGLASDTQYF	.	TRBV7-9	TRBJ2-3	.
TGTGCCAGCAAACCGGGACAGGGATACACCGGGGAGCTGTTTTTT	CASKPGQGYTGELFF	TRBD1	TRBV2	TRBJ2-2	once
TGTGCCAGCAGCCCTACCATTACAGGGGACAATAGCAATCAGCCCCAGCATTTT	CASSPTITGDNSNQPQHF	TRBD1	TRBV7-2	TRBJ1-5	.
TGCAGCGTTGAAGTCGACAGTAAGCCCTACGAGCAGTACTTC	CSVEVDSKPYEQYF	.	TRBV29-1	TRBJ2-7	.
TGTGCTAGTGGTGCTTCCTGGAACACTGAAGCTTTCTTT	CASGASWNTEAFF	.	TRBV12-5	TRBJ1-1	.